The 22 T cell receptor beta chains below come from one sample, sequenced in a study of regulatory T cells in long-lasting Graves disease. CDR3-region Arm-PCR and iRepertoire HTBI primers produced the TCR beta libraries. TCRdb re-called the multiplex PCR reads with MiXCR, one entry per CDR3 protein. The sample carries about 380,000 distinct CDR3 sequences, 15% to 18% recorded once. Stated time point: newly diagnosed GD, antithyroid drugs for less than 3 months. PBMCs were the source of the RNA used for TCR sequencing. Specimen: peripheral blood mononuclear cells (PBMCs), collected at new diagnosis, from a patient treated with antithyroid drugs. The receptors come from a female donor with Graves disease.

This clonotype has more than one count but fewer than ten. The chain recombines TRBV4-1 with TRBJ2-2, with TRBD2 matching 8 bases. J lost 4 bases, V lost 3 bases, and 19 bases had no gene match. The CDR3 runs 20 residues. Germline assignment: CDR1 MGHRA and CDR2 YSYEKL. For the CDR3, the DNA is TGCGCCAGCAGCCAGACCCGTGGGATAGCGGGATTGGCTAGCACCGGGGAGCTGTTTTTT. Its translation: CASSQTRGIAGLASTGELFF.

This clonotype was observed at least ten times. The chain joins TRBV27 to TRBJ2-3; D unclear. The length of the CDR3 is 13 residues. The V gene lost 6 bases and the J gene lost 13 bases, with 20 bases spanning the gap. In germline, CDR1 is MNHEY, CDR2 SMNVEV (reference sequence). The CDR3 nucleotides are TGTGCCAGCAGCTCGCTTCCGGCCCGTAGCAAGTATTTT. Translating gives CASSSLPARSKYF.

J is TRBJ1-2 and V is TRBV20-1; D perhaps matches TRBD1 (5 bases). This CDR3 has 13 amino acids. The V end lost 8 bases, the J end lost 4 bases, and 17 bases lay between the germline ends. The germline V gene has CDR1 DFQATT and CDR2 SNEGSKA (reference sequence). The CDR3 protein is CSPGGEGSYGYTF. CDR3 in DNA: TGCAGTCCGGGGGGTGAGGGATCCTATGGCTACACCTTC.

Concerning this clonotype: This sequence may be a read error, since a much larger clone differs from it by one base. DNA for the CDR3: TGTGCCAGCAGCCACCCCCGAGAGGGAGAAGGGACCCAGTACTTC. Its translation: CASSHPREGEGTQYF. This rearrangement joins TRBV7-9 to TRBJ2-5; D is possibly TRBD2 (5 bases). CDR3 length equals 15 residues. V lost 5 bases and J 7 bases, leaving 20 bases between the germline ends. CDR1 SEHNR and CDR2 FQNEAQ come from the germline V gene (reference sequence).

The J gene is TRBJ1-4, the V gene TRBV19; possible D gene TRBD1, 5 bases. Germline V gene sequence: CDR1 LNHDA, CDR2 SQIVND (reference sequence). V dropped 6 bases and J dropped 8 bases, with 19 bases sitting between them. The CDR3 consists of 15 residues. The CDR3 DNA sequence: TGTGCCAGTAGGGAATACGGGGCCGAGGAAGAAAAACTGTTTTTT. The encoded protein is CASREYGAEEEKLFF.

This clonotype was counted ten times or more. The chain joins TRBV5-8 to TRBJ2-3; D is ambiguous. The V end was cut by 2 bases, the J end by 3 bases, with 4 bases between. From germline, CDR1 is SGHTS and CDR2 YDEGEE. The CDR3 contains 12 residues. The CDR3 DNA reads TGTGCCAGCAGCTTCGAGACAGATACGCAGTATTTT. Amino acid sequence: CASSFETDTQYF.

This clonotype showed up many times. The V gene is TRBV3-1, the J gene TRBJ2-1; 10 nucleotides agree with TRBD2. CDR1 and CDR2 from the germline V gene are LGHDT and YNNKEL (reference sequence). The CDR3 totals 17 residues. The V gene end was trimmed by 3 bases and the J gene end by 5 bases; junction bases not matched to a gene: 10. This CDR3 is CASSQDGTSGTDNEQFF. The CDR3 bases are TGTGCCAGCAGCCAGGATGGAACTAGCGGGACGGACAATGAGCAGTTCTTC.

This clonotype has at least ten counts. The rearrangement joins TRBV2 to TRBJ1-6; TRBD1 might be the D (5 bases). V shed 6 bases and J shed 5 bases, with 14 bases lying between them. Germline V gives CDR1 SNHLY, CDR2 FYNNEI. The CDR3 is made up of 15 amino acids. CDR3 sequence reads: CASRGVRRDNSPLHF. Written as DNA, the CDR3 is TGTGCCAGCAGGGGGGTAAGGAGGGATAATTCACCCCTCCACTTT.

This clonotype was seen more than once but under ten times. The chain uses TRBV20-1 and TRBJ2-1; 13 bases are a match to TRBD2. The CDR3 sequence is 18 residues long. The ends lost 1 base at V and 4 bases at J; junction bases unmatched: 10. Germline V gene data show CDR1 as DFQATT and CDR2 as SNEGSKA (reference sequence). DNA of the CDR3: TGCAGTGCTAGAGCCTTAGATGAGACTAGCGGGGGGTACAATGAGCAGTTCTTC. This codes for CSARALDETSGGYNEQFF.

This clonotype was observed at least ten times. The chain has TRBV12-3 or TRBV12-4 and TRBJ2-7, with 12 nucleotides matching TRBD2. Losses at the gene ends were 0 bases for V and 5 bases for J; bases not matched to a gene: 14. The CDR3 loop spans 19 amino acids. Here the CDR3 DNA reads TGTGCCAGCAGTTTAGCGCGTTCCTGGACTAGCGGGACGGCGGACGAGCAGTACTTC. It yields the protein CASSLARSWTSGTADEQYF.

Ten or more counts support this clonotype. The chain links TRBV27 to TRBJ2-3; 12 nucleotides align to TRBD1. Germline V gene sequence: CDR1 MNHEY, CDR2 SMNVEV (reference sequence). The J segment lost 5 bases and the V segment lost 4 bases, leaving 4 bases of the junction unmatched. The CDR3 sequence is 15 residues long. The CDR3 region has the DNA TGTGCCAGCAGTTGGGGACAGGGGGCAGGAGATACGCAGTATTTT. Translated: CASSWGQGAGDTQYF.

This clonotype was counted many times. The CDR3 loop is CASSLRLRGYGELFF. Here the CDR3 DNA reads TGTGCCAGCAGTTTAAGGTTACGGGGTTACGGGGAGCTGTTTTTT. The V call is TRBV28, the J call TRBJ2-2; D is perhaps TRBD2 (5 bases). The CDR3 spans 15 residues. Trimming took 2 bases from V and 7 from J, leaving 14 bases between them. The V gene's germline CDR1 is MDHEN and CDR2 SYDVKM.

This clonotype was counted ten times or more. The rearrangement joins TRBV30 to TRBJ2-2; tentative D call: TRBD1 (5 bases). Germline loops: CDR1 GTSNPN, CDR2 SVGIG (reference sequence). Trimming took off 5 bases at V and 3 bases at J, with 10 bases between the two ends. This CDR3 is built from 13 residues. For the CDR3, the DNA is TGTGCCTGGGCCAGGGCCGACACCGGGGAGCTGTTTTTT. It yields the protein CAWARADTGELFF.

This clonotype has at least ten counts. The rearrangement uses TRBV9 and TRBJ1-1; 11 nucleotides match TRBD1. With 3 bases clipped from V and 1 base from J, the junction kept 2 bases outside the gene matches. Per germline, CDR1 SGDLS and CDR2 YYNGEE. CDR3 size: 15 residues. The CDR3 region is CASSAGTGGNTEAFF. As DNA, the CDR3 is TGTGCCAGCAGCGCAGGGACAGGGGGGAACACTGAAGCTTTCTTT.

This clonotype has a count of ten or more. The chain combines TRBV29-1 with TRBJ2-5; TRBD2 is a possible D gene (5 bases). V lost 4 bases to trimming and J lost 4 bases, with 16 bases between them. The CDR3 runs 14 residues. The germline CDR1 and CDR2 sequences are SQVTM and ANQGSEA. CDR3 sequence (DNA): TGCAGCGTTGCAGCCATGGCGGGCGGAGAGACCCAGTACTTC. It specifies CSVAAMAGGETQYF.

This clonotype was counted at least ten times. The chain combines TRBV12-3 or TRBV12-4 with TRBJ1-1; 10 bases map to TRBD1. J gave up 1 base and V 8 bases, and 4 bases lay outside the gene matches. The CDR3 spans 14 residues. CDR3 residues: CASGWTGGNTEAFF. The CDR3 bases are TGTGCCAGCGGATGGACAGGGGGGAACACTGAAGCTTTCTTT.

This clonotype has only a few counts. V usage is TRBV4-1 and J usage is TRBJ2-2, with D perhaps TRBD1 (6 bases). The CDR3 covers 15 residues. The V gene's germline CDR1 is MGHRA and CDR2 YSYEKL. V shed 1 base and J shed 8 bases, with 14 bases lying between them. CDR3 protein: CASSQAVRGVGELFF. The CDR3, as DNA: TGCGCCAGCAGCCAAGCAGTCAGGGGTGTGGGGGAGCTGTTTTTT.

The rearrangement links TRBV12-3 or TRBV12-4 to TRBJ2-1; D might be TRBD1 (5 bases). Trimming took off 6 bases at V and 5 bases at J, with 14 bases between the two ends. The CDR3 contains 14 residues. CDR3 region: CASSPYKGNNEQFF. CDR3 in DNA: TGTGCCAGCAGCCCATACAAGGGGAACAATGAGCAGTTCTTC.

This clonotype was observed many times. This chain links TRBV2 with TRBJ2-1, with D tentatively TRBD2 (6 bases). V shed 8 bases and J shed 0 bases, with 20 bases lying between them. Germline loops: CDR1 SNHLY, CDR2 FYNNEI. CDR3 length: 17 amino acids. DNA for the CDR3: TGTGCCAGCGAGGGACTGAGTTTTGAAAACTCCTACAATGAGCAGTTCTTC. This encodes CASEGLSFENSYNEQFF.

This clonotype was seen ten or more times. V is TRBV28 and J is TRBJ2-3; 7 positions agree with TRBD2. CDR1 is MDHEN and CDR2 is SYDVKM in the germline V gene. This CDR3 has 17 amino acids. J gave up 4 bases and V 5 bases, and 15 bases lay outside the gene matches. For the CDR3, the DNA is TGTGCCAGCAGTGCCCTCGGACTAGTAGGTGTTGCAGATACGCAGTATTTT. Translating gives CASSALGLVGVADTQYF.

This clonotype appeared a few times. The V gene is TRBV2, the J gene TRBJ2-1; D may match TRBD1 or TRBD2 (6 bases each). Trimming removed 11 bases at V and 4 bases at J, with 15 bases between. This CDR3 spans 13 amino acids. Germline assignment: CDR1 SNHLY and CDR2 FYNNEI. CDR3 sequence (DNA): TGTGCCTCCAGGGCGGGGACATACAATGAGCAGTTCTTC. This translates into CASRAGTYNEQFF.

The chain is built from TRBV10-2 and TRBJ2-4; 9 bases match TRBD1. The CDR3 sequence is 15 residues long. The V and J ends lost 5 bases and 6 bases, in that order; junction bases with no gene match: 8. Germline CDR1 and CDR2: WSHSY and SAAADI. The CDR3 loop is CASSSTGGVLNIQYF. The CDR3 DNA follows: TGCGCCAGCAGTAGTACAGGGGGCGTGCTAAACATTCAGTACTTC.